This TCR beta chain was captured by sequencing in a study of T cells expressing NK-cell markers (TCRdb year 2020). General notes on the study: TCR beta-chain repertoires were profiled in sorted CD3+CD56+NKG2C+, CD3+CD56+NKG2C- and CD3+CD56-NKG2C+ T-cell subsets from eight donors. Seven of the eight sequenced donors were HCMV-seropositive and one was HCMV-seronegative. Sequencing of the libraries produced 2 x 150 bp reads on Illumina HiSeq 2000/2500, MiSeq or NextSeq. All eight donors whose samples were sequenced were randomly selected healthy volunteers, three of them men and five women. Results and caveats for the whole study, not just this receptor: Those dominant clonotypes were again the most abundant among CD3+CD56-NKG2C+ cells in a handful of donors, at about 28.3-65%. In roughly six donors, the dominant CD3+CD56+NKG2C+ clonotypes ranked among the top 10 CD8+ clonotypes, making up about 1.0-8% of CD8+ T cells. Whether the expanded NKG2C-expressing T cell clones were specific for HCMV antigens was left unclear.

As regards this clonotype: Its antigen specificity is not known.

A commercial ELISA kit detecting HCMV-specific IgG in serum was used to determine HCMV serostatus. Peripheral blood mononuclear cells were isolated from blood by Ficoll density gradient centrifugation. The CDR3 spans 14 residues, from the cysteine through the phenylalanine. Only the protein is on record. Per the germline V gene, SGHNT is the CDR1 and YENEEA is the CDR2. TCRdb lists the instrument as Illumina HiSeq 2000. TCR beta cDNA libraries were prepared using 5'RACE template switching, which introduced a universal primer site and unique molecular identifiers. cDNA synthesis was primed from the TCR beta constant segment, followed by two successive PCR amplification steps. Per the authors' processing: Reads were demultiplexed and grouped by UMI with MIGEC, and clonotypes were assembled and quantified with MiTCR. To exclude erroneous sequences, any TCR cDNA sequence not supported by at least two reads was discarded. The tcR package was used for downstream repertoire analysis, with clonotypes matched between fractions based on CDR3 nucleotide sequence plus V segment. Antigen specificity was annotated against VDJdb with VDJmatch, allowing one amino acid substitution in CDR3. TCRdb reprocessed the reads, so every CDR3 protein sequence counts as one entry and DNA is not shown. For this entry, the V and J calls and clone size follow TCRdb and not the study's own pipeline. This sample's table has entries for under 600,000 distinct CDR3 sequences. Roughly 1.4% of the sample rests with the top ten.

The TCR comes from a woman aged 45-65 years in good health. Donor details come from another sample of the same person, matched by shared clones. The V gene is TRBV11-3 and the J gene is TRBJ2-1; TCRdb outputs TRBD2, but without DNA this stays unchecked. Sequencing used blood T cells: a sorted CD56 or NKG2C T cell subset, CD4+ or CD8+ T cells, or bulk PBMC T cells (not recorded which). CDR3 loop: CASSSVTGHNEQFF.